This T cell receptor (beta chain) emerged from a study of T cell changes during pregnancy in multiple sclerosis. The assay was immunoSEQ multiplex PCR, and TCRdb's table has in-frame clones only and misses some. The sample holds about 32,000 clones, 91% seen once. The sample consisted of CD8+ T cells from peripheral blood mononuclear cells, taken in the second trimester of pregnancy. This sequence originates from a female donor in good health, enrolled as a control in a pregnancy study.

The CDR3: CASSLVEQETQYF. Here the CDR3 DNA reads TGTGCCAGCAGCTTAGTGGAGCAAGAGACCCAGTACTTC. The gene calls are TRBV7-8 and TRBJ2-5; D not certain. The length of the CDR3 is 13 residues. V was trimmed by 1 base and J by 2 bases, leaving 5 bases between them. CDR1 and CDR2 (germline): SGHVS, FQNEAQ.